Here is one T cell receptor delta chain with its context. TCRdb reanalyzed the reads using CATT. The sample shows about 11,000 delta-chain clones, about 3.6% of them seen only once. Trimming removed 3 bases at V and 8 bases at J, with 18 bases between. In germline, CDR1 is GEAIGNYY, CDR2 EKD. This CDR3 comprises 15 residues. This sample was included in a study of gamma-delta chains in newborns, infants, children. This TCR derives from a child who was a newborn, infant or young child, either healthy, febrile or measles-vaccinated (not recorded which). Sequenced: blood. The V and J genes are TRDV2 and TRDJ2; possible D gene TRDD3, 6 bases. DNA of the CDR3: TGTGCCTGTGACGCGATACTGGGTCCGAAGGCACAACTCTTCTTT. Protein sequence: CACDAILGPKAQLFF.